This TCR delta chain was identified during a study of gamma-delta T cells after stem cell transplantation. TCRdb reprocessed the RT-PCR reads using CATT. The sample yields around 13,000 delta-chain clones, approximately 32% seen once. Looked up from germline, CDR1 is TSWWSYY and CDR2 is QGS. V shed 6 bases, J shed 0 bases, and the junction held 21 bases outside the gene matches. This CDR3 contains 20 residues. This clone turned up a few times. Sequencing used gamma-delta T cells. The TCR originated in a human donor. It is not recorded whose cells these are; they may come from a transplant donor. The gene calls are TRDV1 and TRDJ1, with 8 bases that match TRDD3. The CDR3 reads CALGGRGIVIGSPYTDKLIF. The CDR3 DNA is TGTGCTCTTGGAGGCAGGGGGATAGTTATTGGGTCCCCTTACACCGATAAACTCATCTTT.